This TCR beta chain was documented in a study of shared clonotypes between healthy human individuals. Using immunoSEQ multiplex PCR, the repertoire was profiled, and TCRdb retains in-frame clones only, with some absent. The sample includes roughly 530,000 clones, about 95% of them seen just once. CDR1 SEHNR and CDR2 FQNEAQ come from the germline V gene (reference sequence). Trimming at V came to 5 bases and at J to 3 bases, leaving 2 bases not matched to a gene. The CDR3 is made up of 15 amino acids. This sequence was found in a woman under 40 in good health. What was sequenced was naive CD4+ T cells sorted from blood. As for subset: CD45RA+ positively selected. The V gene is TRBV7-9, the J gene TRBJ2-1, with 12 positions matching TRBD2. The CDR3 nucleotides are TGTGCCAGCAGCGAGGGACTAGCGGGCTACAATGAGCAGTTCTTC. Its translation: CASSEGLAGYNEQFF.